This section outlines one T cell receptor beta chain sequence together with its context. Germline lookup yields CDR1 LNHDA and CDR2 SQIVND (reference sequence). With V trimmed by 5 bases and J by 6 bases, 12 bases remained unmatched. This CDR3 spans 16 amino acids. These data come from a study of blood T cell repertoires in COVID-19. Study context: The cDNA or gDNA used as material had been derived from T cells, B-cell-depleted T cells, or PBMCs.

Per the original data handling: Amplification of reference gene primers was used by the study to estimate nucleated cell counts. Assay: immunoSEQ multiplex PCR; the TCRdb copy retains only in-frame clones and omits some. Clone size and V and J calls were adopted from that table, with D and trimming inferred from the DNA. The table records 100,000 or so clones, around 81% of them present only once. The chain recombines TRBV19 with TRBJ2-3, with 9 positions matching TRBD1. Sequenced sample: peripheral blood. The sequence came from an elderly man with acute or convalescent COVID-19. The CDR3, as DNA: TGTGCCAGTAGTTTTAACAGGGGGCTCATGGTTGATACGCAGTATTTT. Its translation: CASSFNRGLMVDTQYF.